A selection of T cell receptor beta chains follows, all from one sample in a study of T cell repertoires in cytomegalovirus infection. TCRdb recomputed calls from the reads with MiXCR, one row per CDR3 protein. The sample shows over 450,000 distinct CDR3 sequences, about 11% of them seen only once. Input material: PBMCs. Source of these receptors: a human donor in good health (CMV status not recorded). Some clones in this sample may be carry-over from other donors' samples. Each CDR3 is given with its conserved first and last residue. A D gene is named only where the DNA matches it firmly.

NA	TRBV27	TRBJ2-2	CASSSMTLGWELFF
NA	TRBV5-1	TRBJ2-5	CASSLLRAQETQYF
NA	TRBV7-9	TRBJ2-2	CASSARPGELFF
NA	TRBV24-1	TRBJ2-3	CATSDWSTDTQYF
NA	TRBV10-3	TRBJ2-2	CAISESETGELFF
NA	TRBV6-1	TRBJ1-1	CASSYHRGGSTEAFF
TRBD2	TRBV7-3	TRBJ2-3	CASSLTRLAEQYF
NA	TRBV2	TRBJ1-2	CASREDRDDYTF
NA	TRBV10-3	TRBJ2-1	CAISDIGNEQFF
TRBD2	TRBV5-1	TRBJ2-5	CASSSEGTSVGETQYF
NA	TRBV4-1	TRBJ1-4	CASSQARGEKLFF
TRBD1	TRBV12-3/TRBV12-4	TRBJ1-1	CASSLRQGTEAFF
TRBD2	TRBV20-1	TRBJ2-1	CSARLAAAYNEQFF
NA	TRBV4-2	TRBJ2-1	CASSQRSGLLNEQFF
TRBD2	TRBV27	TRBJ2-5	CASSLRTSGGQETQYF
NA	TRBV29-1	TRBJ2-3	CSVEGVVQGTQYF
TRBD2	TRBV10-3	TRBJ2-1	CAIRGTSRGEQFF
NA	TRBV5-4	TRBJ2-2	CASSLAGEQGGTGELFF
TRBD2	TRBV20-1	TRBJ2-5	CSATPSAGGQETQYF
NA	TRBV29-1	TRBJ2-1	CSVGRGPWNEQFF
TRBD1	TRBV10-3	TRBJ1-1	CAIRGDRGSPRGNTEAFF
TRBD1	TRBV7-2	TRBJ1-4	CASSLRQGATNEKLFF
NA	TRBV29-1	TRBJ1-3	CSVAQSSGNTIYF
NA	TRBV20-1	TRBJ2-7	CSANMGVGYEQYF
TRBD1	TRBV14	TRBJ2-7	CASSSGQGGYEQYF
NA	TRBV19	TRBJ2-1	CASSASDLLRGSSYNEQFF
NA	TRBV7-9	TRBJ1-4	CASSPLNYGESEKLFF
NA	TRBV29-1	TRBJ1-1	CSSWDGNTEAFF
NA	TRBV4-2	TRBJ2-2	CASSGFFEELFF
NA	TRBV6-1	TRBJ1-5	CASSEARRGQPQHF